These 19 T cell receptor beta chains were sequenced from one sample in a study of blood T cells in healthy people across ages. Through a sample-barcoded 5' primer and a J-beta primer mix, a second PCR was run for roughly 6 to 12 cycles. TCRdb re-derived calls from the 5' RACE reads in MiXCR, one entry per CDR3 protein. The sample carries hundreds of thousands of distinct CDR3 sequences, more than 55% recorded once. The sample consisted of blood. The receptors originated from a middle-aged man in good health.

The chain employs TRBV6-6 and TRBJ2-5, with D perhaps matching TRBD1 (5 bases). Germline V CDR1 and CDR2: MNHNY, SVGAGI (reference sequence). The ends were cut back, 6 bases at V and 2 bases at J, with 13 bases in the middle. The CDR3 spans 14 residues. The CDR3: CASRDTGAQETQYF. The CDR3 DNA reads as TGTGCCAGCAGAGATACAGGAGCTCAAGAGACCCAGTACTTC.

The V call is TRBV7-2, the J call TRBJ1-1, with 7 nucleotides matching TRBD1. V trimming: 5 bases; J trimming: 0 bases; junction bases outside the gene matches: 3. The germline CDR1 and CDR2 sequences are SGHTA and FQGNSA. The CDR3 totals 14 residues. CDR3 in DNA: TGTGCCAGCAGCCAGGACAGGATGAACACTGAAGCTTTCTTT. Its translation: CASSQDRMNTEAFF.

This clonotype was observed at least ten times. The V and J genes are TRBV4-1 and TRBJ2-7; the match to TRBD1 covers 10 bases. Germline lookup yields CDR1 MGHRA and CDR2 YSYEKL. Germline trimming cut 0 bases from V and 5 bases from J; bases unmatched to any gene: 4. The CDR3 extends over 15 amino acids. The CDR3 DNA reads as TGCGCCAGCAGCCAAGATCCCGGACAGGGGGACGAGCAGTACTTC. This translates into CASSQDPGQGDEQYF.

The J gene is TRBJ1-1, the V gene TRBV6-2 or TRBV6-3, with D possibly TRBD1 on 5 matching bases. This CDR3 spans 16 amino acids. V lost 2 bases and J 5 bases, leaving 18 bases between the germline ends. Per germline, CDR1 MNHEY and CDR2 SVGEGT. For the CDR3, the DNA is TGTGCCAGCAGTTACCCCTTGGGAGGGGAGGATACTGAAGCTTTCTTT. It translates to CASSYPLGGEDTEAFF.

This clonotype was counted between two and nine times. V and J are TRBV6-2 or TRBV6-3 and TRBJ2-5; D is tentatively TRBD1 or TRBD2 (5 bases each). CDR1 is MNHEY and CDR2 is SVGEGT in the germline V gene. This CDR3 has 13 residues. The V gene lost 2 bases and the J gene lost 4 bases, with 8 bases spanning the gap. The CDR3 DNA follows: TGTGCCAGCAGTTACGACGGGGCAGAGACCCAGTACTTC. This sequence encodes CASSYDGAETQYF.

The genes are TRBV4-1 and TRBJ1-5; 7 nucleotides agree with TRBD1. This CDR3 is 15 amino acids long. V gave up 4 bases and J gave up 1 base; unmatched junction bases: 4. The germline gives CDR1 MGHRA, CDR2 YSYEKL. The CDR3, as DNA: TGCGCCAGCAGCCCGCAGACAGGGAGCAATCAGCCCCAGCATTTT. Amino acid sequence: CASSPQTGSNQPQHF.

This chain's CDR3 is CASKPGEGLALEHEQFF. As DNA, the CDR3 is TGTGCCAGCAAACCAGGGGAAGGACTAGCTTTAGAGCATGAGCAGTTCTTC. The chain couples TRBV6-2 or TRBV6-3 to TRBJ2-1; 8 bases map to TRBD2. Looked up from germline, CDR1 is MNHEY and CDR2 is SVGEGT. The CDR3 is 17 residues long. V dropped 7 bases and J dropped 8; count of bases not matched to a gene: 19.

The V call is TRBV11-2, the J call TRBJ2-1; TRBD2 aligns across 8 bases. The CDR3 runs 15 residues. Germline CDR1 reads SGHAT; CDR2 reads FQNNGV. V lost 5 bases to trimming and J lost 8 bases; unmatched junction nucleotides: 11. CDR3 bases: TGTGCCAGCAGCAGAGGGACTAGTTTGTTCGATGAGCAGTTCTTC. As protein: CASSRGTSLFDEQFF.

This clonotype was picked up a small number of times. This chain connects TRBV27 to TRBJ1-2; 9 nucleotides align to TRBD1. J was trimmed by 7 bases and V by 2 bases; bases with no gene match: 5. This CDR3 spans 14 amino acids. Germline V gene sequence: CDR1 MNHEY, CDR2 SMNVEV (reference sequence). The CDR3 sequence is CASSLMGQGSGYTF. The CDR3 DNA reads as TGTGCCAGCAGTTTAATGGGACAGGGATCTGGCTACACCTTC.

The chain couples TRBV6-1 to TRBJ2-2, with D uncertain. Germline values: CDR1 MNHNS, CDR2 SASEGT. The V end was cut by 4 bases, the J end by 0 bases, with 9 bases between. This CDR3 is 15 amino acids long. The CDR3 here is CASSAYPTNTGELFF. DNA for the CDR3: TGTGCCAGCAGTGCCTATCCTACGAACACCGGGGAGCTGTTTTTT.

The chain is built from TRBV20-1 and TRBJ2-1; D is perhaps TRBD1 or TRBD2 (5 bases each). CDR3 length: 14 residues. Trimming left V 0 bases short and J 6 bases short, with 12 bases between. Germline V CDR1 and CDR2: DFQATT, SNEGSKA (reference sequence). CDR3 sequence: CSAREASGGNEQFF. In DNA, the CDR3 is TGCAGTGCTAGAGAGGCAAGTGGGGGCAATGAGCAGTTCTTC.

This chain uses TRBV5-1 with TRBJ2-1; 7 bases are shared with TRBD1. The germline V gene encodes CDR1 SGHRS and CDR2 YFSETQ. The CDR3 has 15 amino acids. The trim removed 3 bases at V and 4 bases at J, leaving 7 bases unmatched. The CDR3 sequence: CASSSRLGQYNEQFF. The CDR3, as DNA: TGCGCCAGCAGCTCAAGACTGGGACAGTACAATGAGCAGTTCTTC.

The rearrangement links TRBV11-2 to TRBJ2-1; D not certain. CDR1 and CDR2 (germline): SGHAT, FQNNGV. The CDR3 covers 13 residues. V was pared by 5 bases and J by 6 bases, with 11 bases between. For the CDR3, the DNA is TGTGCCAGCAGCCCTCGTAGCAGCAATGAGCAGTTCTTC. Its translation: CASSPRSSNEQFF.

The chain links TRBV7-2 to TRBJ2-1, with 8 bases matching TRBD2. There are 12 residues in the CDR3. The V gene's germline CDR1 is SGHTA and CDR2 FQGNSA. The J segment lost 14 bases and the V segment lost 5 bases, leaving 8 bases of the junction unmatched. In nucleotides, the CDR3 is TGTGCCAGCAGCCTAGGGGCGGGAGGTGAGTTCTTC. Its protein is CASSLGAGGEFF. The complete variable domain, with remaining parts taken from reference TRBV7-2 and TRBJ2-1, reads GAGVSQSPSNKVTEKGKDVELRCDPISGHTALYWYRQSLGQGLEFLIYFQGNSAPDKSGLPSDRFSAERTGGSVSTLTIQRTQQEDSAVYLCASSLGAGGEFFGPGTRLTVL.

This sequence joins TRBV7-9 and TRBJ1-5; D call uncertain. V lost 6 bases, J lost 5 bases, and 8 bases lay in between. From germline, CDR1 is SEHNR and CDR2 FQNEAQ (reference sequence). The CDR3 spans 12 residues. This CDR3 is CASSTVDQPQHF. The CDR3 coding sequence is TGTGCCAGCAGTACGGTTGATCAGCCCCAGCATTTT. Variable domain in full (rest from reference TRBV7-9 and TRBJ1-5): DTGVSQNPRHKITKRGQNVTFRCDPISEHNRLYWYRQTLGQGPEFLTYFQNEAQLEKSRLLSDRFSAERPKGSFSTLEIQRTEQGDSAMYLCASSTVDQPQHFGDGTRLSIL.

The rearrangement links TRBV29-1 to TRBJ2-1, with D hard to call. The CDR3 is 11 amino acids. V lost 7 bases and J 2 bases, leaving 6 bases between the germline ends. Germline CDR1 reads SQVTM; CDR2 reads ANQGSEA. DNA of the CDR3: TGCAGCGGTGTCACCTACAATGAGCAGTTCTTC. Protein sequence: CSGVTYNEQFF.

The V call is TRBV7-7, the J call TRBJ2-5, with D possibly TRBD1 on 5 matching bases. The J call may be incorrect, as the DNA end agrees better with TRBJ2-7. Looked up from germline, CDR1 is SSHAT and CDR2 is FNYEAQ (reference sequence). This CDR3 spans 13 amino acids. The CDR3 loop reads CASSPYQGSEQYF. The CDR3 bases are TGTGCCAGCAGCCCATACCAGGGTTCCGAGCAGTACTTC.

The chain's CDR3 is CASSFGADYGYTF. CDR3 DNA sequence: TGTGCCAGCAGTTTTGGGGCAGACTATGGCTACACCTTC. This rearrangement joins TRBV27 to TRBJ1-2, with D tentatively TRBD1 (5 bases). V lost 3 bases, J lost 3 bases, and 8 bases lay in between. The germline V gene encodes CDR1 MNHEY and CDR2 SMNVEV (reference sequence). The CDR3 has 13 amino acids.

The chain combines TRBV12-3 or TRBV12-4 with TRBJ2-3; the D gene is possibly TRBD1 (5 bases). This CDR3 is built from 14 residues. Between the trimmed V and J ends, which lost 2 bases and 7 bases, there was a span of 13 bases. This chain's CDR3 is CASSLRQGVNTQYF. CDR3 nucleotides: TGTGCCAGCAGTTTAAGGCAGGGTGTGAATACGCAGTATTTT.